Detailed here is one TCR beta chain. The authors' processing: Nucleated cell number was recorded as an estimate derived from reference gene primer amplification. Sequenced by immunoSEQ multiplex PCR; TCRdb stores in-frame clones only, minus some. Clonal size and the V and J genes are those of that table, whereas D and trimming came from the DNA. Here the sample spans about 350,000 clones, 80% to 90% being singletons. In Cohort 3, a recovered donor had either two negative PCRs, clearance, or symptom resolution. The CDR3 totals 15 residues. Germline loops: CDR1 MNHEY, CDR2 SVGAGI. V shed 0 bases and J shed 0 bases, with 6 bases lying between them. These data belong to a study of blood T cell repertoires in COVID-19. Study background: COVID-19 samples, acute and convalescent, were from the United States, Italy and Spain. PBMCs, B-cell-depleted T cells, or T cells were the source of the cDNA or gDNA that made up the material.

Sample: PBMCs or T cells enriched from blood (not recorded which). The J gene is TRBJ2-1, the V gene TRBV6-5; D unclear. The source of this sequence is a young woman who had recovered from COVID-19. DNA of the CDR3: TGTGCCAGCAGTTACTCCCTAGACTCCTACAATGAGCAGTTCTTC. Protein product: CASSYSLDSYNEQFF.